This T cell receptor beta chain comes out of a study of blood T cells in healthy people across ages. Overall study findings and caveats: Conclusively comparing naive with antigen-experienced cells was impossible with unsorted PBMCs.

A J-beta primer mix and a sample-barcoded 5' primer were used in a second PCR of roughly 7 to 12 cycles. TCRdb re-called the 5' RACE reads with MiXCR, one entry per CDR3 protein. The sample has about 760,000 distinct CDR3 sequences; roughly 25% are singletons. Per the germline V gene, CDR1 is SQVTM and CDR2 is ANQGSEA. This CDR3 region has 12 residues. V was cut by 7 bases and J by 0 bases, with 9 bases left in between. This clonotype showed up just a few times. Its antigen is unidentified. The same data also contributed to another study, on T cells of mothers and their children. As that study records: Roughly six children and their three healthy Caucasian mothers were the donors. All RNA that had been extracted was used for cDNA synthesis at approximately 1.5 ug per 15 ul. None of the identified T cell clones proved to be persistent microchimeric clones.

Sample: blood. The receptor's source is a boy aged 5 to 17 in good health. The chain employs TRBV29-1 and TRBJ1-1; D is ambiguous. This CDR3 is CSGGSMNTEAFF. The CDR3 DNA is TGCAGCGGTGGGTCAATGAACACTGAAGCTTTCTTT.